This T cell receptor (beta chain) originates from a study of T-cell reconstitution after alpha-beta-depleted transplantation in children. This clonotype has only a few counts. The V gene's germline CDR1 is SEHNR and CDR2 FQNEAQ (reference sequence). The CDR3 is made up of 14 amino acids. Deletions cut 5 bases from V and 5 bases from J, with 12 bases between. Unique molecular identifiers tagged the TCRbeta library. TCRdb redid the calling of the PCR reads with MiXCR, one entry per CDR3 protein. Of 95,000 to 120,000 distinct CDR3 sequences in the sample, 5.5% to 7% were seen once. Source: PBMCs, mostly from graft donor cells, taken 360 days after TCRalphabeta/CD19-depleted stem cell transplant. This clonotype was obtained from a male patient aged 2 to 10 who had a stem cell transplant for acute lymphoblastic leukemia, so the T cells may come from the graft donor. The chain combines TRBV7-9 with TRBJ1-4, with D uncertain. The CDR3 loop is CASSPGRRNEKLFF. CDR3 sequence (DNA): TGTGCCAGCAGCCCAGGACGGAGGAATGAAAAACTGTTTTTT.